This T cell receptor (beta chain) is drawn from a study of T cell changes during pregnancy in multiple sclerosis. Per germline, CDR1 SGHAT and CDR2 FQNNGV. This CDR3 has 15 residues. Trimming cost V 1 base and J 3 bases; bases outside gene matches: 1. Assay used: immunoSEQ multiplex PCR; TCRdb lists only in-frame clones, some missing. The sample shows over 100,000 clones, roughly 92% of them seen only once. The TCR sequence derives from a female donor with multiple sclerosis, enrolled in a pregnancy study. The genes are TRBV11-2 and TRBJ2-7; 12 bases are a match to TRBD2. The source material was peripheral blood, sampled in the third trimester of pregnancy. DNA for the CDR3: TGTGCCAGCAGCTTAGGGACTAGCGGGGACTACGAGCAGTACTTC. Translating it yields CASSLGTSGDYEQYF.